This TCR beta chain was recovered during a study of blood T cell repertoires in COVID-19 (dated by TCRdb to between 2020 and 2021). For the study in its entirety: Samples covering the acute and convalescent phases of COVID-19 were provided by collaborators in the United States, Italy and Spain. The repertoires were made available in a free public database intended to serve as a resource for research on the immune response to SARS-CoV-2. The sample metadata nearly always contained a de-identified subject ID, COVID-19 status, age in years and sex. Samples were obtained from the ongoing ImmuneRACE study (first 160 participants) and from 1,254 subjects provided by 6 global collaborators. The dataset comprised deeply sampled blood TCRbeta repertoires from subjects exposed to, actively infected with, or recovered from COVID-19. Where available, HLA class I and class II types were taken from metadata supplied by the sample provider and were not determined by assay-based typing. The material from the prospective study consisted of cDNA or gDNA derived from T cells, B-cell-depleted T cells, or PBMCs.

Collaborating institutions collected whole blood in K2EDTA tubes following their own protocols. For TCRbeta analysis, collaborator samples were shipped as frozen whole blood, as isolated PBMCs, or as DNA extracted from either sample type. Points the paper makes about the study in general: Clinical and demographic metadata were provided uncurated, with the amount varying by source and participant.

This clone was seen a few times. Its antigen has not been determined. No base quality information exists; no much larger clone differs at one position. V gives up 2 bases and J gives up 1 base, and the segment between their germline ends measures 16 bases. The CDR3 has 17 amino acids, counting the end cysteine and phenylalanine. Just the 51-base CDR3 DNA is kept, in frame starting at base 1. For CDR1 and CDR2, the germline V gene lists MNHNS and SASEGT. TCRbeta CDR3 regions were amplified from genomic DNA by means of the immunoSEQ Assay, a bias-controlled multiplex PCR. The authors processed their data as follows. Within the assay, amplification of reference gene primers was used to estimate how many nucleated cells each sample contained. Sequence reads were collapsed and filtered to measure the absolute abundance of every unique TCRbeta CDR3 rearrangement. For each sample, productive Simpson clonality was calculated as the square root of Simpson's diversity index over productive rearrangements. Held by TCRdb, this immuneACCESS table contains in-frame sequences only and omits some clones. Under half of the omission traces to an unresolved V gene where checked; the cause of the rest is unknown. D and trimming were read from the DNA, whereas the V and J calls and clone size are those reported in that table. The sample data list 57,000 or so clones, and more than 75% of these were observed just once. The leading ten clones occupy roughly 15% of the sample.

Sequencing was carried out using peripheral blood. The clonotype originates from a human donor in a cohort sampled during active COVID-19. The rearranged segments are TRBV6-1 and TRBJ2-3, with the D gene uncertain. The DNA is TGTGCCAGCAGTGAAAGCTACCTCCCCACAGGCACAGATACGCAGTATTTT. This gives the protein CASSESYLPTGTDTQYF.